Listed below are T cell receptor beta chains from one sample, sequenced in a study of control samples from healthy donors and cancer patients. Using immunoSEQ multiplex PCR, the repertoire was profiled, and TCRdb retains in-frame clones only, with some absent. Among 150,000 to 160,000 clones listed, about 94% were seen once. Sequencing was done on a sample of blood. All receptors derive from a man aged 40-55 years in good health. Each CDR3 is given with its conserved first and last residue. D genes are given only for firm matches. The listing skips clone size in some rows; elsewhere it reads once, few, many or a size class.

TRBJ1-2 | - | TRBD1 | TRBV29-1 | CSVEAKDRGGYTF | TGCAGCGTTGAAGCCAAGGACAGGGGTGGCTACACCTTC
TRBJ1-5 | - | - | TRBV19 | CASSIFAGNQPQHF | TGTGCCAGTAGTATCTTCGCCGGCAATCAGCCCCAGCATTTT
TRBJ1-1 | - | TRBD1 | TRBV5-1 | CASSLAQGGTEAFF | TGCGCCAGCAGCTTGGCCCAGGGGGGCACTGAAGCTTTCTTT
TRBJ1-5 | - | - | TRBV5-8 | CASSLRMVWSQPQHF | TGTGCCAGCAGCTTGCGAATGGTTTGGTCTCAGCCCCAGCATTTT
TRBJ1-2 | once | - | TRBV15 | CATSRQGNYGYTF | TGTGCCACCAGCAGACAGGGGAACTATGGCTACACCTTC
TRBJ1-4 | - | TRBD1 | TRBV9 | CASSPRQGHNNEKLFF | TGTGCCAGCAGCCCCCGACAGGGTCACAATAATGAAAAACTGTTTTTT
TRBJ2-7 | once | - | TRBV27 | CASSAGGGDYEQYF | TGTGCCAGCAGTGCCGGAGGGGGGGACTACGAGCAGTACTTC
TRBJ2-1 | - | - | TRBV5-1 | CASSLSASAYNEQFF | TGCGCCAGCAGCTTGTCGGCTAGCGCTTACAATGAGCAGTTCTTC
TRBJ2-1 | - | - | TRBV27 | CASSLGYNEQFF | TGTGCCAGCAGTTTGGGTTACAATGAGCAGTTCTTC
TRBJ1-1 | - | TRBD1 | TRBV18 | CASSRDRGGEAFF | TGTGCCAGCTCACGCGACAGGGGAGGTGAAGCTTTCTTT
TRBJ1-2 | - | - | TRBV20-1 | CSASLPGGYTF | TGCAGTGCTAGCCTCCCCGGGGGCTACACCTTC
TRBJ1-2 | - | - | TRBV12-3/TRBV12-4 | CASSFQGFGYTF | TGTGCCAGCAGTTTCCAGGGCTTTGGCTACACCTTC
TRBJ2-7 | once | TRBD1 | TRBV3-1/TRBV3-2 | CASSLGTGGSYEQYF | TGTGCCAGCAGCCTAGGGACAGGGGGCTCCTACGAGCAGTACTTC
TRBJ2-3 | - | - | TRBV25-1 | CASSEFSGGYFTDTQYF | TGTGCCAGCAGTGAATTTTCTGGCGGATATTTCACAGATACGCAGTATTTT
TRBJ2-1 | - | TRBD2 | TRBV28 | CASSPLAGDLWNEQFF | TGTGCCAGCAGTCCCCTAGCGGGGGACCTCTGGAATGAGCAGTTCTTC
TRBJ1-1 | - | - | TRBV12-3/TRBV12-4 | CASSFQGNTEAFF | TGTGCCAGCAGTTTTCAGGGGAACACTGAAGCTTTCTTT
TRBJ1-2 | - | - | TRBV19 | CASSNGYGYTF | TGTGCCAGTAGTAACGGTTATGGCTACACCTTC
TRBJ2-7 | few | - | TRBV11-2 | CASSADRRGEQYF | TGTGCCAGCAGCGCGGACAGGAGGGGCGAGCAGTACTTC
TRBJ1-6 | - | TRBD1 | TRBV6-5 | CASQTGTGISPLHF | TGTGCCAGCCAAACCGGGACAGGAATTTCACCCCTCCACTTT
TRBJ2-1 | once | - | TRBV5-1 | CASTHGAANREQFF | TGCGCCAGTACCCATGGGGCAGCTAATCGTGAGCAGTTCTTC
TRBJ1-2 | - | - | TRBV19 | CASTDSMYGYTF | TGTGCCAGCACGGACAGTATGTATGGCTACACCTTC
TRBJ1-2 | - | TRBD1 | TRBV4-1 | CASSPRDRGSGYTF | TGCGCCAGCAGCCCCCGGGACAGGGGAAGCGGCTACACCTTC
TRBJ2-3 | - | - | TRBV19 | CASDPTPDHTDTQYF | TGTGCCAGTGATCCAACCCCCGATCACACAGATACGCAGTATTTT
TRBJ1-1 | - | TRBD1 | TRBV28 | CASSSQGVNTEAFF | TGTGCCAGCAGTTCCCAGGGGGTCAACACTGAAGCTTTCTTT
TRBJ2-1 | - | - | TRBV6-5 | CASSYSPTTPYNEQFF | TGTGCCAGCAGTTACTCTCCGACGACTCCTTACAATGAGCAGTTCTTC
TRBJ1-2 | - | TRBD1 | TRBV3-1/TRBV3-2 | CASSQDRGTGYGYTF | TGTGCCAGCAGCCAAGATAGGGGGACAGGATATGGCTACACCTTC